What follows describes a single TCR beta chain. Antigen: not known. This specimen comes from a study of OX40 agonist ivuxolimab in advanced cancers. The wider study: Patients were dosed with the agonistic anti-OX40 (CD134) antibody ivuxolimab. Overall study findings and caveats: Certain nonresponders likewise exhibited a low normalized T-cell clonal expansion. Clonal expansion in partial responders at 0.1-3.0 mg/kg ranked among the lowest.

The germline gives CDR1 LGHNT, CDR2 FRNRAP. This CDR3 spans 13 amino acids. The germline V and J ends were trimmed by 5 bases and 2 bases, with 9 bases remaining between them. Generated by immunoSEQ multiplex PCR, the TCRdb table keeps only in-frame clones and is missing some. In the table there are fewer than 25,000 clones, 86% of which are singletons. The source of this sequence is an adult with an advanced solid tumor such as melanoma, head and neck, liver or kidney cancer. The sample in question was CD4+ or CD8+ T cells sorted from blood, obtained in a trial of the OX40 agonist ivuxolimab. This chain joins TRBV12-5 and TRBJ1-1; possibly TRBD1 for D (5 bases). The CDR3 loop is CASGVDSNTEAFF. Here the CDR3 DNA reads TGTGCTAGTGGTGTTGACAGCAACACTGAAGCTTTCTTT.